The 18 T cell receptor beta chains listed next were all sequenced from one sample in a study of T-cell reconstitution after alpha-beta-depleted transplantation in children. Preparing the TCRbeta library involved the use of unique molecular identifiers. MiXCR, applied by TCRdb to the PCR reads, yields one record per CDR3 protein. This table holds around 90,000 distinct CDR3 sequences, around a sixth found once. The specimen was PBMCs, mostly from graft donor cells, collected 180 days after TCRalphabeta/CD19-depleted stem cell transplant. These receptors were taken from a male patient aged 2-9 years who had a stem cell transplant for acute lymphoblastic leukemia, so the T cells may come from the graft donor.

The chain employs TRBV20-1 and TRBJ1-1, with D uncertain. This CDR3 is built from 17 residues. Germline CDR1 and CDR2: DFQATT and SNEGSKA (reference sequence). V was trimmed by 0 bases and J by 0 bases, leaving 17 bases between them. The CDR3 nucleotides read TGCAGTGCTAGAGATTACGGGGAGGGCGGAGTGAACACTGAAGCTTTCTTT. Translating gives CSARDYGEGGVNTEAFF.

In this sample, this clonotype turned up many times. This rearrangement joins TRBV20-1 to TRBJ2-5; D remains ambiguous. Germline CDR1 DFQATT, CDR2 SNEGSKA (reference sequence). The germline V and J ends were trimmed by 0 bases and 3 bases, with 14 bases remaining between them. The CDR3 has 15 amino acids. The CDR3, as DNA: TGCAGTGCTAGAGAGGTGGGCCAGCCAAAAGAGACCCAGTACTTC. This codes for CSAREVGQPKETQYF.

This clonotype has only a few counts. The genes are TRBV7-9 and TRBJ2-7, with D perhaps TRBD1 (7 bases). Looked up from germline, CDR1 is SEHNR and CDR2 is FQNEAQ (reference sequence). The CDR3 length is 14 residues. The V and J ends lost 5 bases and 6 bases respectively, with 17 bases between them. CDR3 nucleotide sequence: TGTGCCAGCAGCCCGGTCGACCAGGGGGGCGAGCAGTACTTC. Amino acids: CASSPVDQGGEQYF.

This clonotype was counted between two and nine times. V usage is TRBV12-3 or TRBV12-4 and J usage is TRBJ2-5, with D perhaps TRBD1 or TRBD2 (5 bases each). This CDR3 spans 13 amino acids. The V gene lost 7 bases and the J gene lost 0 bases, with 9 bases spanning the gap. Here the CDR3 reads CASTPGHQETQYF. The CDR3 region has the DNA TGTGCCAGCACCCCGGGACACCAAGAGACCCAGTACTTC.

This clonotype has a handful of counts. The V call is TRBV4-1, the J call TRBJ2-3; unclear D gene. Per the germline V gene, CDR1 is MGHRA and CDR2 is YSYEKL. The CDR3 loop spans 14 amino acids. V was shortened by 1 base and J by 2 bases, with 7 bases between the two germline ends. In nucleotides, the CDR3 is TGCGCCAGCAGCCAAGGGGAATTCACAGATACGCAGTATTTT. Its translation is CASSQGEFTDTQYF.

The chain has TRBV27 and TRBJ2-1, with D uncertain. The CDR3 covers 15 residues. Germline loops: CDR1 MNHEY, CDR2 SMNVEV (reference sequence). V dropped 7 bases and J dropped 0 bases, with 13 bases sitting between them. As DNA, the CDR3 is TGTGCCAGCATGTTATTTTGGAGCTCCTACAATGAGCAGTTCTTC. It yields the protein CASMLFWSSYNEQFF.

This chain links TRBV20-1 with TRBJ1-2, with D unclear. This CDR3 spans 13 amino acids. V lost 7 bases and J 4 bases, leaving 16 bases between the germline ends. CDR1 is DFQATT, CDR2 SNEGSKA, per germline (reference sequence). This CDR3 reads CSVWTRSGYGYTF. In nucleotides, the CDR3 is TGCAGTGTGTGGACGAGGAGTGGCTATGGCTACACCTTC.

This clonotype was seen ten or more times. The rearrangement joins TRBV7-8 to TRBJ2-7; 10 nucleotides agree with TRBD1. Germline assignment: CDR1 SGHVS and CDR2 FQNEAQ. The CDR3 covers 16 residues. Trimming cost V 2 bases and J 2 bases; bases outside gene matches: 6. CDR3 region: CASSLRGDRGAYEQYF. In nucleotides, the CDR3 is TGTGCCAGCAGCTTAAGGGGGGACAGGGGAGCCTACGAGCAGTACTTC.

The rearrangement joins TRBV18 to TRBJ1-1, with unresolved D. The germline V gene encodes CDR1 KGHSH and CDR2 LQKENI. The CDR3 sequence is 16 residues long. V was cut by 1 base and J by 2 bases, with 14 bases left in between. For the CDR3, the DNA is TGTGCCAGCTCACCACAGCCAGGAACCCTTAACACTGAAGCTTTCTTT. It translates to CASSPQPGTLNTEAFF.

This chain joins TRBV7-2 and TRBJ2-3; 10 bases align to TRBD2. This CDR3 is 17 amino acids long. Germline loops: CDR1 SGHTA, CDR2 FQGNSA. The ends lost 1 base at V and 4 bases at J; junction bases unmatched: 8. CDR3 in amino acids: CASSLVGESGGADTQYF. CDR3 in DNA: TGTGCCAGCAGCTTAGTAGGAGAAAGCGGGGGGGCAGATACGCAGTATTTT.

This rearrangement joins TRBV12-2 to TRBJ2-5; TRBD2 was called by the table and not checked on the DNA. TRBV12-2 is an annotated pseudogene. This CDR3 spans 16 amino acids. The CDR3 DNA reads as TGTGCAAGTCGCTTCGAGGCGGGCCCCAGGAGGAGGACCCAGTACTTC. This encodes CASRFEAGPRRRTQYF.

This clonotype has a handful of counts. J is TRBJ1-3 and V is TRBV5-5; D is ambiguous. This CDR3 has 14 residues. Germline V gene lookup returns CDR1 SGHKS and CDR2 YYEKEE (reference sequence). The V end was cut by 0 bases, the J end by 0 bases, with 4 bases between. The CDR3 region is CASSLGYSGNTIYF. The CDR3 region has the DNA TGTGCCAGCAGCTTGGGATACTCTGGAAACACCATATATTTT.

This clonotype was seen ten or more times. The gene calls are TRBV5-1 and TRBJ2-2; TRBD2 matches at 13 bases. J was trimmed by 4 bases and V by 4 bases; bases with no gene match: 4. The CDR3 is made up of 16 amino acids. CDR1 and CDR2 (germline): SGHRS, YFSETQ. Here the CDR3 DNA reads TGCGCCAGCAGCAAGGGACTAGCGGGGCTCACCGGGGAGCTGTTTTTT. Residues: CASSKGLAGLTGELFF.

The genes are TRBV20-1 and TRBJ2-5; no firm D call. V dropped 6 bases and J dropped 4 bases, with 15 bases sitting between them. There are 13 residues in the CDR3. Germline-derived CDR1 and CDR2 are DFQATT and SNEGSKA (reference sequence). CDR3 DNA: TGCAGTGCCTGGACGGTTGGGGTAGAGACCCAGTACTTC. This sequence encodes CSAWTVGVETQYF.

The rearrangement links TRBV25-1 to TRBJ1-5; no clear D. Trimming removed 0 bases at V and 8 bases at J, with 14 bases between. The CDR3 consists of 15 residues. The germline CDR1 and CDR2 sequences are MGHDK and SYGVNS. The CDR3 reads CASSEYEGPGEPQHF. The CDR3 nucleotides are TGTGCCAGCAGTGAATATGAGGGCCCCGGGGAGCCCCAGCATTTT.

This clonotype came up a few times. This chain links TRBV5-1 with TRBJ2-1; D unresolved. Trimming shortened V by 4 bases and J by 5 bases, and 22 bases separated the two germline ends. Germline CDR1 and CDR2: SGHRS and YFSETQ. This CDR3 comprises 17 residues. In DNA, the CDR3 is TGCGCCAGCAGCCCAAGTGGTAGGCCCCAGGCCCACAATGAGCAGTTCTTC. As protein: CASSPSGRPQAHNEQFF.

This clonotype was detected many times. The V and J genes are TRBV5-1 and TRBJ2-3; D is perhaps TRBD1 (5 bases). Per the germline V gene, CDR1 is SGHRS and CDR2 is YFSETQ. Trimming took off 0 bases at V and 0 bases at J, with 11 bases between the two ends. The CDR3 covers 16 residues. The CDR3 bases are TGCGCCAGCAGCTTGGACAGGACACCTAGCACAGATACGCAGTATTTT. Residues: CASSLDRTPSTDTQYF. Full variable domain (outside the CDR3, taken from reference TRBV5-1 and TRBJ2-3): KAGVTQTPRYLIKTRGQQVTLSCSPISGHRSVSWYQQTPGQGLQFLFEYFSETQRNKGNFPGRFSGRQFSNSRSEMNVSTLELGDSALYLCASSLDRTPSTDTQYFGPGTRLTVL.

The CDR3 is CSARDPGGVSGNTIYF. The CDR3 DNA reads TGCAGTGCTAGAGATCCAGGAGGCGTCTCTGGAAACACCATATATTTT. The rearrangement links TRBV20-1 to TRBJ1-3; the D is unclear. This CDR3 region has 16 residues. V was clipped by 0 bases and J by 0 bases, with 12 bases between them. Germline values: CDR1 DFQATT, CDR2 SNEGSKA (reference sequence).